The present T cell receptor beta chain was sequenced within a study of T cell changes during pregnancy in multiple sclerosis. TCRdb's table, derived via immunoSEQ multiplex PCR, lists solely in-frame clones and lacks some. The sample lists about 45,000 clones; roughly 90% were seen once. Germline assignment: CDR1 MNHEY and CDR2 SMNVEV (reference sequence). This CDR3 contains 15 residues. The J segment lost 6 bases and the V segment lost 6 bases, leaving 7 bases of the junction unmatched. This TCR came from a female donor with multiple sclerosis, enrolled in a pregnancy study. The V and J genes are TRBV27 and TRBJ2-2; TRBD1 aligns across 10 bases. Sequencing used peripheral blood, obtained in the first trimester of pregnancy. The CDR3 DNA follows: TGTGCCAGCAGACCGGGACAGGGGAGTCCCGGGGAGCTGTTTTTT. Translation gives CASRPGQGSPGELFF.